These T cell receptor beta chains were read from a single sample in a study of regulatory T cells in long-lasting Graves disease. TCRdb independently ran MiXCR on the multiplex PCR reads; one entry per CDR3 protein. This sample carries about 470,000 distinct CDR3 sequences, 20% to 25% of them seen once, and the ten largest clones take about 7%. The input for sequencing was peripheral blood mononuclear cells (PBMCs), taken when the disease was refractory, from a patient treated with antithyroid drugs. The receptors shown here come from a female donor with Graves disease. Both conserved end residues are part of each CDR3. The D gene is left open where the match is weak. A row's size may be missing; if present it is once, few, many or a size class.

J gene | V gene | D gene | clone size | CDR3 DNA | CDR3 protein
TRBJ2-7 | TRBV28 | TRBD2 | many | TGTGCCAGCAGGATAGCGGGAAAAATCTACGAGCAGTACTTC | CASRIAGKIYEQYF
TRBJ2-7 | TRBV20-1 | NA | many | TGCAGTGCTAGAGATCAGGGGGCGGGAGGAGTCTACGAGCAGTACTTC | CSARDQGAGGVYEQYF
TRBJ2-1 | TRBV7-8 | NA | NA | TGTGCCAGCAGCCCTAAGCGACCCCCGGGGCCCTACAATGAGCAGTTCTTC | CASSPKRPPGPYNEQFF
TRBJ1-1 | TRBV28 | NA | many | TGTGCCAGCAGCCCCCCCCGAGAGGGCGAAGCTTTCTTT | CASSPPREGEAFF
TRBJ1-4 | TRBV29-1 | TRBD1 | few | TGCAGCGTTGAAGCCAGGACAGGGGAACTGTTTTTT | CSVEARTGELFF
TRBJ2-5 | TRBV28 | NA | many | TGTGCCAGCAGCTACGCCGGGGAAGCTAGGGCCCAGTACTTC | CASSYAGEARAQYF
TRBJ2-5 | TRBV9 | TRBD2 | few | TGTGCCAGCAGCGGCGGACTAGGGGCGTGGACCCAGTACTTC | CASSGGLGAWTQYF
TRBJ1-6 | TRBV19 | TRBD1 | NA | TGTGCCAGTAGTACGAGGAGGGGGCGGGATAATTCACCCCTCCACTTT | CASSTRRGRDNSPLHF
TRBJ1-1 | TRBV20-1 | NA | few | TGCAGTGCCCTGGGGTTTGGCACTGAAGCTTTCTTT | CSALGFGTEAFF
TRBJ1-5 | TRBV28 | NA | many | TGTGCCAGCAGTTCCCCGCTTGAAAAGGTAGATCAGCCCCAGCATTTT | CASSSPLEKVDQPQHF
TRBJ1-2 | TRBV2 | NA | many | TGTGCCAGCAGCCCTTGGAACGGGAATGGCTACACCTTC | CASSPWNGNGYTF
TRBJ2-2 | TRBV7-3 | NA | few | TGTGCCAGCAGCCCGCTAGTAGTTTCCGGGGAGCTGTTTTTT | CASSPLVVSGELFF
TRBJ1-1 | TRBV20-1 | TRBD1 | many | TGCAGTGCCAAGAGGTTGGGACAGACAAAGCTTGAAGCTTTCTTT | CSAKRLGQTKLEAFF
TRBJ2-2 | TRBV20-1 | TRBD2 | few | TGCAGTGCTCCCCAAGCGGGGGGAAACACCGGGGAGCTGTTTTTT | CSAPQAGGNTGELFF
TRBJ1-1 | TRBV6-1 | TRBD1 | NA | TGTGCCAGCAGCACCACGGGACAGGGGGCTGGCACTGAAGCTTTCTTT | CASSTTGQGAGTEAFF
TRBJ2-7 | TRBV19 | NA | few | TGTGCCAGTAGTATGCTGGTCTCCTACGAGCAGTACTTC | CASSMLVSYEQYF
TRBJ2-7 | TRBV11-2 | NA | many | TGTGCCAGCAGCTTAGAATCCAGGGGCGAGCAGTACTTC | CASSLESRGEQYF
TRBJ2-5 | TRBV27 | TRBD1 | many | TGTGCCAGCAGTTTACGAGGGACAGGGGAACTCCAAGAGACCCAGTACTTC | CASSLRGTGELQETQYF
TRBJ1-2 | TRBV20-1 | NA | few | TGCAGTGCTTACAGGACGGGAAACTATGGCTACACCTTC | CSAYRTGNYGYTF
TRBJ2-7 | TRBV6-2/TRBV6-3 | TRBD2 | NA | TGTGCCTCTCGAGTAGCGGGACTCTACGAGCAGTACTTC | CASRVAGLYEQYF
TRBJ2-2 | TRBV19 | NA | NA | TGTGCCAGCCACCTTACCGGGGAGCTGTTTTTT | CASHLTGELFF
TRBJ2-3 | TRBV7-9 | NA | NA | TGTGCCAGCAGCCCCCTAAATCAAGCAGATACGCAGTATTTT | CASSPLNQADTQYF
TRBJ1-5 | TRBV2 | TRBD1 | few | TGTGCCAGTACAGGGGATAGCCACGCGGAACAGCCCCAGCATTTT | CASTGDSHAEQPQHF
TRBJ2-7 | TRBV6-5 | NA | NA | TGTGCCAGCAGTTTCACAGGAACTCCCTACGAGCAGTACTTC | CASSFTGTPYEQYF
TRBJ2-7 | TRBV6-1 | TRBD1 | many | TGTGCCAGCAGAGGGCCGGGACAGGGGGCGTACGAGCAGTACTTC | CASRGPGQGAYEQYF
TRBJ2-1 | TRBV6-1 | NA | few | TGTGCCAGCAGCTCCACCCTACAGACAGGGCGAACTTGGGTAGTAGCGGGGTACAATGAGCAGTTCTTC | CASSSTLQTGRTWVVAGYNEQFF
TRBJ2-7 | TRBV5-1 | NA | many | TGTGCCAGCAGCTTCGATTCACCCTACGAGCAGTACTTC | CASSFDSPYEQYF
TRBJ1-4 | TRBV7-2 | TRBD1 | few | TGTGCCAGCAGCTTAGGAGACAGGGAGGAAGAAAAACTGTTTTTT | CASSLGDREEEKLFF
TRBJ2-4 | TRBV29-1 | NA | few | TGCAGCGGCAGGGTCCTTTCCAAAAACATTCAGTACTTC | CSGRVLSKNIQYF
TRBJ2-7 | TRBV11-3 | TRBD1 | many | TGTGCCAGCAGCTCCACTCGGGACAGATGGTACGAGCAGTACTTC | CASSSTRDRWYEQYF
TRBJ2-7 | TRBV19 | NA | NA | TGTGCCAGTAGTCCCAGGGGCAGGACCCCCTACGAGCAGTACTTC | CASSPRGRTPYEQYF
TRBJ2-1 | TRBV6-5 | TRBD2 | NA | TGTGCCAGCAGTTACCGGGGGGGCACGACTTACAATGAGCAGTTCTTC | CASSYRGGTTYNEQFF
TRBJ1-1 | TRBV28 | TRBD1 | many | TGTGCCAGCAGACCCACCGGGACAGGGGTGCGAGCTTTCTTT | CASRPTGTGVRAFF
TRBJ1-4 | TRBV5-8 | TRBD1 | NA | TGTGCCAGCAGAAACCCCAGGGGGGCTAATGAAAAACTGTTTTTT | CASRNPRGANEKLFF
TRBJ1-3 | TRBV6-1 | NA | few | TGTGCCAGCTCGGACGCCAGAGGAGGCAACACCATATATTTT | CASSDARGGNTIYF
TRBJ2-5 | TRBV12-3/TRBV12-4 | NA | many | TGTGCCAGCAAGGACAGTCTAGTCTCAGAGACCCAGTACTTC | CASKDSLVSETQYF
TRBJ1-5 | TRBV28 | TRBD1 | many | TGTGCCAGCAGTTGGGGACAGGGGAGTCAGCCCCAGCATTTT | CASSWGQGSQPQHF
TRBJ1-5 | TRBV4-1 | NA | NA | TGCGCCAGCAGCCAAGGGGATTATAGCAATCAGCCCCAGCATTTT | CASSQGDYSNQPQHF
TRBJ2-2 | TRBV6-2/TRBV6-3 | NA | NA | TGTGCCAGCAGTTACTCGAGAGGGGGGAACACCGGGGAGCTGTTTTTT | CASSYSRGGNTGELFF
TRBJ2-6 | TRBV20-1 | NA | many | TGCAGTGCCGCGCAGGACGCTGGGGCCAACGTCCTGACTTTC | CSAAQDAGANVLTF
TRBJ1-4 | TRBV30 | NA | many | TGTGCCTGGAGCCCGCGAACCCTCGGCAAACTGTTTTTT | CAWSPRTLGKLFF
TRBJ2-7 | TRBV12-3/TRBV12-4 | TRBD1 | many | TGTGCCAGCAGTCCCAGACAGGGCCCGCCGGGTTTGGACTTC | CASSPRQGPPGLDF
TRBJ2-7 | TRBV9 | NA | few | TGTGCCAGCAGCGTAGGCGTGGAAAGATACGAGCAGTACTTC | CASSVGVERYEQYF
TRBJ1-1 | TRBV7-3 | NA | NA | TGTGCCAGCAGCTTCACAGGGATCGGCACTGAAGCTTTCTTT | CASSFTGIGTEAFF
TRBJ2-1 | TRBV5-1 | TRBD2 | few | TGCGCCAGCAGCTTGCCGGGAGGGAGTTACAATGAGCAGTTCTTC | CASSLPGGSYNEQFF
TRBJ2-6 | TRBV12-3/TRBV12-4 | NA | many | TGTGCCAGCAGCTTACTCTCTGGGGCCAACGTCCTGACTTTC | CASSLLSGANVLTF
TRBJ1-4 | TRBV28 | NA | many | TGTGCCAGCAGTATTAGGACCCGGGAAAAACTGTTTTTT | CASSIRTREKLFF
TRBJ1-2 | TRBV7-2 | NA | many | TGTGCCAGCAGCCCCCGGGATTTGGGGCGCTATGGCTACACCTTC | CASSPRDLGRYGYTF